The 30 T cell receptor beta chains listed next were all sequenced from one sample in a study of shared clonotypes between healthy human individuals. Generated by immunoSEQ multiplex PCR, the TCRdb table keeps only in-frame clones and is missing some. The sample records about 2.3 million clones, 80% to 95% being singletons. Sequenced material: naive CD4+ T cells from PBMCs. Indicated subset: CD45RA+ positively selected. These receptors were collected from a man between 18 and 29 years old in good health. Some clones in this sample may be carry-over from other donors' samples.

About this clone itself: The sample contains more than one DNA sequence encoding this CDR3. The rearrangement joins TRBV9 to TRBJ1-3; D gene unclear. The CDR3 contains 12 residues. Germline CDR1 is SGDLS and CDR2 is YYNGEE. V lost 2 bases and J 4 bases, leaving 4 bases between the germline ends. CDR3 loop: CASSVSGNTIYF. CDR3 nucleotide sequence: TGTGCCAGCAGCGTTTCGGGAAACACCATATATTTT.

This chain joins TRBV2 and TRBJ1-3; 7 nucleotides match TRBD1. CDR3 size: 15 residues. V gave up 6 bases and J gave up 3 bases; unmatched junction bases: 8. CDR1 is SNHLY, CDR2 FYNNEI, per germline. The CDR3 loop is CASSPLTGVGNTIYF. For the CDR3, the DNA is TGTGCCAGCAGCCCACTCACAGGGGTTGGAAACACCATATATTTT. Drawing the rest from reference TRBV2 and TRBJ1-3, the complete variable domain is EPEVTQTPSHQVTQMGQEVILRCVPISNHLYFYWYRQILGQKVEFLVSFYNNEISEKSEIFDDQFSVERPDGSNFTLKIRSTKLEDSAMYFCASSPLTGVGNTIYFGEGSWLTVV.

The chain joins TRBV28 to TRBJ1-2; D is unclear. CDR1 and CDR2 from the germline V gene are MDHEN and SYDVKM. The V gene lost 2 bases and the J gene lost 0 bases, with 10 bases spanning the gap. The CDR3 spans 15 residues. The CDR3 is CASSLRGNPNYGYTF. The CDR3 DNA sequence: TGTGCCAGCAGTTTAAGAGGAAACCCTAACTATGGCTACACCTTC.

The rearrangement uses TRBV28 and TRBJ2-3, with 9 nucleotides matching TRBD1. The V and J ends lost 5 bases and 0 bases, in that order; junction bases with no gene match: 6. The CDR3 has 16 residues. The germline V gene has CDR1 MDHEN and CDR2 SYDVKM. The DNA of the CDR3 is TGTGCCAGCAGTACCCAGGGACAGGGCAGCACAGATACGCAGTATTTT. This gives the protein CASSTQGQGSTDTQYF.

V is TRBV11-3 and J is TRBJ2-3; 15 bases align to TRBD2. CDR3 length equals 17 residues. Germline lookup yields CDR1 SGHNT and CDR2 YENEEA. Trimming cost V 5 bases and J 2 bases; bases outside gene matches: 5. Here the CDR3 DNA reads TGTGCCAGCAGCCGAGGACTAGCGGGAGGGATCACAGATACGCAGTATTTT. Translating it yields CASSRGLAGGITDTQYF.

The rearrangement uses TRBV6-1 and TRBJ1-4; 7 bases fit TRBD1. Losses at the gene ends were 3 bases for V and 9 bases for J; bases not matched to a gene: 7. Germline assignment: CDR1 MNHNS and CDR2 SASEGT. The CDR3 contains 14 residues. As DNA, the CDR3 is TGTGCCAGCAGTGAGGGACAGCAGAATAAAAAACTGTTTTTT. It yields the protein CASSEGQQNKKLFF.

DNA for the CDR3: TGTGCCAGCAGTCCCACGGGACAGGGATTCTATGGCTACACCTTC. Translation: CASSPTGQGFYGYTF. The chain couples TRBV28 to TRBJ1-2, with TRBD1 identical over 9 bases. CDR3 size: 15 residues. From germline, CDR1 is MDHEN and CDR2 SYDVKM. V trimming: 5 bases; J trimming: 4 bases; junction bases outside the gene matches: 8.

The rearrangement uses TRBV5-6 and TRBJ1-2; D perhaps matches TRBD1 (5 bases). The CDR3 has 13 amino acids. Per germline, CDR1 SGHDT and CDR2 YYEEEE. The V gene lost 4 bases and the J gene lost 5 bases, with 12 bases spanning the gap. As DNA, the CDR3 is TGTGCCAGCAGCCCGGACACTACTTATGGCTACACCTTC. It encodes CASSPDTTYGYTF.

The chain joins TRBV9 to TRBJ2-2, with D uncertain. The CDR3 sequence is 11 residues long. With 3 bases removed from V and 7 bases from J, the gap between germline ends came to 4 bases. Germline V gene sequence: CDR1 SGDLS, CDR2 YYNGEE. The CDR3 DNA follows: TGTGCCAGCAGCGCGGACGGGGAGCTGTTTTTT. Amino acid sequence: CASSADGELFF.

This clone was counted once. V and J are TRBV29-1 and TRBJ2-1; no clear D gene. Germline assignment: CDR1 SQVTM and CDR2 ANQGSEA. The CDR3 sequence is 17 residues long. Deletions cut 4 bases from V and 1 base from J, with 20 bases between. Here the CDR3 DNA reads TGCAGCGTTGCGAAAATAGCCGGGTTGGGATCCTACAATGAGCAGTTCTTC. Its translation: CSVAKIAGLGSYNEQFF.

This clone has a single count. The chain uses TRBV28 and TRBJ2-5; 7 nucleotides line up with TRBD2. CDR3 length: 14 residues. V dropped 6 bases and J dropped 4; count of bases not matched to a gene: 8. Germline V gives CDR1 MDHEN, CDR2 SYDVKM. The CDR3 DNA follows: TGTGCCAGCAGGGGGGTTAGCGGGCCAGAGACCCAGTACTTC. Residues: CASRGVSGPETQYF.

The J gene is TRBJ1-4, the V gene TRBV5-1; D is possibly TRBD1 (5 bases). This CDR3 is built from 16 residues. Germline-derived CDR1 and CDR2 are SGHRS and YFSETQ. V was trimmed by 5 bases and J by 2 bases, leaving 16 bases between them. The CDR3 nucleotides are TGCGCCAGCAGTTCGGAGGGGCCGAACACTAATGAAAAACTGTTTTTT. Protein product: CASSSEGPNTNEKLFF.

This chain uses TRBV7-3 with TRBJ2-1; 10 bases line up with TRBD2. The CDR3 has 15 residues. Trimming took 4 bases from V and 4 from J; bases not matched to a gene: 4. Germline V CDR1 and CDR2: SGHTA, FQGTGA. CDR3 DNA: TGTGCCAGCAGCTCTCCTAGCGGGAGATACAATGAGCAGTTCTTC. The encoded protein is CASSSPSGRYNEQFF.

The CDR3 nucleotides read TGTGCCAGCGGGTGGGAGCAGTACTTC. This translates into CASGWEQYF. The V and J genes are TRBV28 and TRBJ2-5; a weak D match, TRBD2 (5 bases). The CDR3 sequence is 9 residues long. The germline V gene has CDR1 MDHEN and CDR2 SYDVKM. V was cut by 8 bases and J by 11 bases, with 9 bases left in between.

The J gene is TRBJ2-3, the V gene TRBV11-2, with 8 bases fitting TRBD2. Germline-derived CDR1 and CDR2 are SGHAT and FQNNGV. The CDR3 sequence is 12 residues long. V dropped 1 base and J dropped 14; count of bases not matched to a gene: 5. The CDR3 loop reads CASSLGMLAGYF. Here the CDR3 DNA reads TGTGCCAGCAGCTTAGGGATGCTAGCGGGGTATTTT.

The rearrangement uses TRBV20-1 and TRBJ2-7; no firm D call. The CDR3 totals 11 residues. Trimming took off 6 bases at V and 1 base at J, with 7 bases between the two ends. CDR1 is DFQATT and CDR2 is SNEGSKA in the germline V gene (reference sequence). In DNA form, the CDR3 reads TGCAGTGCAGACACGTCCTACGAGCAGTACTTC. Translated, it gives CSADTSYEQYF.

The rearrangement uses TRBV5-1 and TRBJ1-2; D not resolved. CDR3 length: 13 amino acids. Germline V lookup: CDR1 SGHRS, CDR2 YFSETQ. The V end lost 0 bases, the J end lost 4 bases, and 7 bases lay between the germline ends. The CDR3 nucleotides are TGCGCCAGCAGCTTGGGTCCAATCTATGGCTACACCTTC. The encoded protein is CASSLGPIYGYTF.

The chain combines TRBV28 with TRBJ2-3, with 7 nucleotides matching TRBD2. There are 17 residues in the CDR3. The V gene end was trimmed by 1 base and the J gene end by 0 bases; junction bases not matched to a gene: 7. CDR1 MDHEN and CDR2 SYDVKM come from the germline V gene. CDR3 in amino acids: CASSLFPLAASTDTQYF. The CDR3 nucleotides read TGTGCCAGCAGTTTATTCCCCCTAGCGGCAAGCACAGATACGCAGTATTTT.

This chain connects TRBV7-9 to TRBJ2-7; no firm D call. Trimming took 5 bases from V and 2 from J, leaving 10 bases between them. CDR3 size: 13 residues. Germline V lookup: CDR1 SEHNR, CDR2 FQNEAQ (reference sequence). CDR3 nucleotide sequence: TGTGCCAGCAGCACCGGGTTAACCTACGAGCAGTACTTC. The encoded protein is CASSTGLTYEQYF.

The sample holds a few counts of this clone. The chain combines TRBV11-2 with TRBJ1-1; TRBD1 matches 7 bases. The germline gives CDR1 SGHAT, CDR2 FQNNGV. The CDR3 is made up of 14 amino acids. Trimming at V came to 1 base and at J to 4 bases, leaving 3 bases not matched to a gene. The CDR3 DNA reads as TGTGCCAGCAGCTTAGCCTACAGGGGCACTGAAGCTTTCTTT. Protein product: CASSLAYRGTEAFF. The variable domain in full, completed from reference TRBV11-2 and TRBJ1-1, reads EAGVAQSPRYKIIEKRQSVAFWCNPISGHATLYWYQQILGQGPKLLIQFQNNGVVDDSQLPKDRFSAERLKGVDSTLKIQPAKLEDSAVYLCASSLAYRGTEAFFGQGTRLTVV.

The V gene is TRBV28, the J gene TRBJ1-1, with D unresolved. Per germline, CDR1 MDHEN and CDR2 SYDVKM. The germline V and J ends were trimmed by 5 bases and 3 bases, with 7 bases remaining between them. This CDR3 is built from 12 residues. CDR3 DNA sequence: TGTGCCAGCAGTAGCTCGCACACTGAAGCTTTCTTT. Encoded protein: CASSSSHTEAFF.

The V gene is TRBV5-4, the J gene TRBJ1-4; D is unclear. V lost 4 bases to trimming and J lost 3 bases, with 13 bases between them. Germline-derived CDR1 and CDR2 are SGHNT and YYREEE (reference sequence). There are 15 residues in the CDR3. CDR3 protein: CASSQTDGPNEKLFF. In nucleotides, the CDR3 is TGTGCCAGCAGCCAAACGGACGGGCCTAATGAAAAACTGTTTTTT.

This clone was observed a handful of times. V and J are TRBV7-2 and TRBJ1-1; possibly TRBD1 for D (5 bases). This CDR3 is 12 amino acids long. Deletions cut 5 bases from V and 10 bases from J, with 14 bases between. Looked up from germline, CDR1 is SGHTA and CDR2 is FQGNSA. The CDR3 DNA reads as TGTGCCAGCAGCGATCGGGCGGGGCCAGCTTTCTTT. Its protein is CASSDRAGPAFF.

This sequence joins TRBV6-6 and TRBJ2-3, with D unclear. Trimming shortened V by 2 bases and J by 5 bases, and 5 bases separated the two germline ends. CDR3 size: 12 residues. Germline assignment: CDR1 MNHNY and CDR2 SVGAGI (reference sequence). The CDR3 nucleotides read TGTGCCAGCAGTTACGGATTAGATACGCAGTATTTT. Its translation is CASSYGLDTQYF.

V usage is TRBV28 and J usage is TRBJ2-2; weak D call: TRBD1 (5 bases). The V end lost 8 bases, the J end lost 1 base, and 11 bases lay between the germline ends. This CDR3 has 14 residues. Looked up from germline, CDR1 is MDHEN and CDR2 is SYDVKM. The CDR3 reads CASGDRLNTGELFF. CDR3 coding DNA: TGTGCCAGCGGAGACAGATTGAACACCGGGGAGCTGTTTTTT.

The chain employs TRBV5-1 and TRBJ2-2; the match to TRBD1 covers 8 bases. Losses at the gene ends were 4 bases for V and 4 bases for J; bases not matched to a gene: 6. The CDR3 totals 15 residues. CDR1 and CDR2 from the germline V gene are SGHRS and YFSETQ. CDR3 amino acids: CASSPWTGRTGELFF. Here the CDR3 DNA reads TGCGCCAGCAGCCCTTGGACAGGGCGCACCGGGGAGCTGTTTTTT.

The rearrangement links TRBV7-2 to TRBJ1-5, with D uncertain. The germline V and J ends were trimmed by 1 base and 5 bases, with 9 bases remaining between them. Germline V lookup: CDR1 SGHTA, CDR2 FQGNSA. CDR3 size: 14 residues. In nucleotides, the CDR3 is TGTGCCAGCAGCTTAGTTGTCAACGATCAGCCCCAGCATTTT. Translated, it gives CASSLVVNDQPQHF.

As concerns this clone: The same CDR3 also results from other DNA sequences found in this sample. V gene TRBV18 combines with J gene TRBJ2-5; TRBD2 matches at 14 bases. Losses at the gene ends were 3 bases for V and 4 bases for J; bases not matched to a gene: 1. This CDR3 contains 15 residues. The V gene's germline CDR1 is KGHSH and CDR2 LQKENI. DNA for the CDR3: TGTGCCAGCTCACCTGGACTAGCGGGAGGAGAGACCCAGTACTTC. This codes for CASSPGLAGGETQYF.

The gene calls are TRBV7-2 and TRBJ2-1; 8 nucleotides agree with TRBD2. Germline V gives CDR1 SGHTA, CDR2 FQGNSA. V shed 4 bases, J shed 6 bases, and the junction held 2 bases outside the gene matches. The CDR3 consists of 13 residues. CDR3 in DNA: TGTGCCAGCAGCTCTACTAGCGGCAATGAGCAGTTCTTC. As protein: CASSSTSGNEQFF. Full variable domain (missing parts from reference TRBV7-2 and TRBJ2-1): GAGVSQSPSNKVTEKGKDVELRCDPISGHTALYWYRQSLGQGLEFLIYFQGNSAPDKSGLPSDRFSAERTGGSVSTLTIQRTQQEDSAVYLCASSSTSGNEQFFGPGTRLTVL.

V is TRBV5-6 and J is TRBJ2-7; D is unresolved. Trimming removed 6 bases from V and 3 bases from J, with 13 bases in between. CDR1 is SGHDT and CDR2 is YYEEEE in the germline V gene. The CDR3 runs 13 residues. The DNA for the CDR3 is TGTGCCAGCAACAAGAGGAATTACTACGAGCAGTACTTC. Translation gives CASNKRNYYEQYF.